This TCR beta chain was captured in a study of blood T cell repertoires in COVID-19. As for the study in general: COVID-19 samples collected from the United States, Italy and Spain covered acute and convalescent phases. PBMCs, B-cell-depleted T cells, or T cells provided the cDNA or gDNA that made up the material.

Trimming left V 4 bases short and J 7 bases short, with 16 bases between. This CDR3 region has 15 residues. Germline V CDR1 and CDR2: LNHDA, SQIVND (reference sequence). As handled by the study authors: The authors estimated nucleated cell counts from reference gene primer amplification. Method: immunoSEQ multiplex PCR; TCRdb's copy keeps in-frame clones and lacks some. V, J and clone size are those of that table, while D and trimming were read from the DNA. This table has 170,000 or so clones, approximately 86% appearing once. The TCR comes from a man aged 35-49 years with active or convalescent COVID-19. The sequenced sample consisted of peripheral blood. This chain links TRBV19 with TRBJ2-2, with a tentative D call TRBD2 (5 bases). CDR3 sequence reads: CASSKAVGEVGELFF. CDR3 bases: TGTGCCAGTAGTAAGGCGGTCGGGGAAGTCGGGGAGCTGTTTTTT.